The 32 T cell receptor beta chains below all came from one sample that was sequenced in a study of shared clonotypes between healthy human individuals. Sequencing used immunoSEQ multiplex PCR; TCRdb keeps in-frame clones, though not all of them. The repertoire has about 380,000 clones, around 96% of them found once; the top ten carry approximately 0.32%. Input material: memory CD8+ T cells sorted from blood. The subset was: CD45RO+ cells pooled with CCR7-negative TemRA cells. These receptors were collected from a man aged 25 to 40 in good health.

The chain couples TRBV7-9 to TRBJ2-1; 9 nucleotides line up with TRBD2. With 2 bases clipped from V and 4 bases from J, the junction kept 15 bases outside the gene matches. The CDR3 totals 19 residues. Germline assignment: CDR1 SEHNR and CDR2 FQNEAQ (reference sequence). CDR3 sequence: CASSLPSLAGTPLYNEQFF. The CDR3 region has the DNA TGTGCCAGCAGCTTACCATCGCTAGCGGGAACCCCACTGTACAATGAGCAGTTCTTC.

This rearrangement joins TRBV7-2 to TRBJ2-2; TRBD1 matches at 8 bases. With V trimmed by 5 bases and J by 5 bases, 10 bases remained unmatched. In germline, CDR1 is SGHTA, CDR2 FQGNSA. CDR3 length: 16 amino acids. The CDR3: CASSGYGTGETGELFF. CDR3 in DNA: TGTGCCAGCAGCGGCTACGGGACAGGAGAAACCGGGGAGCTGTTTTTT.

The chain is built from TRBV2 and TRBJ2-7, with 11 nucleotides matching TRBD2. The CDR3 is 15 amino acids. From germline, CDR1 is SNHLY and CDR2 FYNNEI. The V gene end was trimmed by 1 base and the J gene end by 1 base; junction bases not matched to a gene: 0. The CDR3 here is CASSEGLAGSYEQYF. The CDR3 region has the DNA TGTGCCAGCAGTGAAGGACTAGCGGGGTCCTACGAGCAGTACTTC.

This sequence joins TRBV13 and TRBJ2-5, with TRBD1 matching over 8 bases. J was trimmed by 5 bases and V by 0 bases; bases with no gene match: 11. CDR1 is PRHDT, CDR2 FYEKMQ, per germline (reference sequence). This CDR3 has 17 amino acids. Here the CDR3 reads CASSLGLAGGVGETQYF. DNA for the CDR3: TGTGCCAGCAGCTTAGGCCTCGCAGGGGGCGTAGGGGAGACCCAGTACTTC.

V gene TRBV5-4 combines with J gene TRBJ2-1, with TRBD2 matching over 10 bases. Losses at the gene ends were 2 bases for V and 7 bases for J; bases not matched to a gene: 6. The CDR3 is 15 amino acids. Looked up from germline, CDR1 is SGHNT and CDR2 is YYREEE (reference sequence). For the CDR3, the DNA is TGTGCCAGCAGCTTACCGGGACTAGCGAGGAATGAGCAGTTCTTC. Amino acids: CASSLPGLARNEQFF. Based on the CDR3 plus reference TRBV5-4 and TRBJ2-1, the full variable domain is ETGVTQSPTHLIKTRGQQVTLRCSSQSGHNTVSWYQQALGQGPQFIFQYYREEENGRGNFPPRFSGLQFPNYSSELNVNALELDDSALYLCASSLPGLARNEQFFGPGTRLTVL.

The chain recombines TRBV29-1 with TRBJ2-5, with 8 bases fitting TRBD2. V was clipped by 2 bases and J by 4 bases; unmatched bases: 3. CDR1 and CDR2 (germline): SQVTM, ANQGSEA. This CDR3 region has 13 residues. CDR3 protein: CSVEKREPETQYF. The CDR3 region has the DNA TGCAGCGTTGAAAAGCGGGAGCCAGAGACCCAGTACTTC.

The chain recombines TRBV5-1 with TRBJ2-3, with no clear D. The CDR3 extends over 15 amino acids. Trimming removed 0 bases from V and 8 bases from J, with 16 bases in between. CDR1 SGHRS and CDR2 YFSETQ come from the germline V gene. Here the CDR3 reads CASSLVVGPLGTQYF. DNA of the CDR3: TGCGCCAGCAGCTTGGTGGTCGGACCTTTGGGTACGCAGTATTTT.

This chain links TRBV29-1 with TRBJ1-1, with D maybe TRBD1 (6 bases). CDR1 and CDR2 from the germline V gene are SQVTM and ANQGSEA. The CDR3 is 12 residues long. V was cut by 6 bases and J by 4 bases, with 12 bases left in between. The CDR3 loop reads CSVALGGTEAFF. The CDR3 DNA sequence: TGCAGCGTCGCTCTAGGGGGCACTGAAGCTTTCTTT.

J is TRBJ1-2 and V is TRBV2; D unclear. CDR1 SNHLY and CDR2 FYNNEI come from the germline V gene. The CDR3 is 11 residues long. V lost 3 bases to trimming and J lost 6 bases, with 5 bases between them. Here the CDR3 reads CASSDVDGYTF. The CDR3 nucleotides read TGTGCCAGCAGTGATGTAGATGGCTACACCTTC.

J is TRBJ2-3 and V is TRBV28; 15 nucleotides line up with TRBD2. The CDR3 has 17 residues. The germline V gene encodes CDR1 MDHEN and CDR2 SYDVKM. V was pared by 6 bases and J by 5 bases, with 9 bases of the junction left unmatched. The CDR3 loop reads CASRGLAGGLLEDTQYF. CDR3 nucleotides: TGTGCCAGCAGGGGACTAGCGGGAGGCCTACTCGAAGATACGCAGTATTTT.

CDR3 sequence: CASSLGGGGGDTQYF. Written as DNA, the CDR3 is TGTGCCAGCAGTTTAGGGGGGGGCGGTGGAGATACGCAGTATTTT. The chain uses TRBV28 and TRBJ2-3; D may be TRBD2 (7 bases). The V gene's germline CDR1 is MDHEN and CDR2 SYDVKM. The CDR3 has 15 amino acids. V lost 2 bases and J 5 bases, leaving 14 bases between the germline ends.

The V gene is TRBV7-9, the J gene TRBJ1-5; tentatively, D is TRBD1 (5 bases). V was trimmed by 5 bases and J by 7 bases, leaving 18 bases between them. The CDR3 extends over 15 amino acids. Germline-derived CDR1 and CDR2 are SEHNR and FQNEAQ (reference sequence). The CDR3 DNA reads as TGTGCCAGCAGCCGAGGGCAGGGCGTAGGGCAGCCCCAGCATTTT. This translates into CASSRGQGVGQPQHF.

The genes are TRBV29-1 and TRBJ1-1; D may be TRBD1 (5 bases). Per germline, CDR1 SQVTM and CDR2 ANQGSEA. The CDR3 sequence is 14 residues long. Trimming cost V 3 bases and J 1 base, with 12 bases left between them. CDR3 nucleotide sequence: TGCAGCGTTGAGGCTGACAGACAGAACACTGAAGCTTTCTTT. This gives the protein CSVEADRQNTEAFF.

J is TRBJ1-2 and V is TRBV19, with 7 bases that match TRBD1. CDR3 size: 19 residues. With V trimmed by 5 bases and J by 6 bases, 24 bases remained unmatched. Germline V gives CDR1 LNHDA, CDR2 SQIVND (reference sequence). DNA for the CDR3: TGTGCCAGTAGTCCCTTTTTGACGCGGAGAGACAGGGTACGACATGGCTACACCTTC. Translated: CASSPFLTRRDRVRHGYTF.

This chain joins TRBV2 and TRBJ2-2, with D possibly matching TRBD1 (7 bases). From germline, CDR1 is SNHLY and CDR2 FYNNEI. The CDR3 extends over 15 amino acids. The V gene lost 6 bases and the J gene lost 4 bases, with 15 bases spanning the gap. The CDR3 nucleotides are TGTGCCAGCAGGGGACTCAGGGGGAGCACCGGGGAGCTGTTTTTT. Translated: CASRGLRGSTGELFF.

This sequence joins TRBV28 and TRBJ1-2, with D possibly TRBD1 on 5 matching bases. Looked up from germline, CDR1 is MDHEN and CDR2 is SYDVKM. This CDR3 has 15 residues. V was trimmed by 6 bases and J by 6 bases, leaving 20 bases between them. The CDR3 loop is CASRPDSPSLHGYTF. The CDR3, as DNA: TGTGCCAGCAGACCCGACAGCCCTAGCTTACATGGCTACACCTTC.

The CDR3 nucleotides read TGTGCCAGCAGTTTCCAAGGGGGCGAGCAGTACTTC. It encodes CASSFQGGEQYF. The genes are TRBV27 and TRBJ2-7, with D perhaps matching TRBD1 (6 bases). The V gene lost 3 bases and the J gene lost 6 bases, with 9 bases spanning the gap. CDR1 MNHEY and CDR2 SMNVEV come from the germline V gene (reference sequence). The length of the CDR3 is 12 residues.

V is TRBV29-1 and J is TRBJ2-6, with a tentative D call TRBD1 (5 bases). This CDR3 has 14 residues. The germline CDR1 and CDR2 sequences are SQVTM and ANQGSEA. The V and J ends lost 4 bases and 1 base respectively, with 8 bases between them. The CDR3 coding sequence is TGCAGCGTTGGATCAGGGTCTGGGGCCAACGTCCTGACTTTC. This gives the protein CSVGSGSGANVLTF.

This clone was seen once. The V and J genes are TRBV5-1 and TRBJ2-5; 11 bases map to TRBD2. Per germline, CDR1 SGHRS and CDR2 YFSETQ. With 4 bases clipped from V and 5 bases from J, the junction kept 7 bases outside the gene matches. The CDR3 has 15 residues. The CDR3 DNA reads TGCGCCAGCAGCGTAGCGGGAGGGCCGGGGGAGACCCAGTACTTC. It specifies CASSVAGGPGETQYF.

V and J are TRBV10-3 and TRBJ2-2; the match to TRBD1 covers 9 bases. The length of the CDR3 is 15 residues. Losses at the gene ends were 10 bases for V and 5 bases for J; bases not matched to a gene: 11. Looked up from germline, CDR1 is ENHRY and CDR2 is SYGVKD. The CDR3: CATTPGQGRTGELFF. DNA of the CDR3: TGTGCCACCACGCCGGGACAGGGTCGGACCGGGGAGCTGTTTTTT.

The V gene is TRBV28, the J gene TRBJ2-4; D possibly matches TRBD1 or TRBD2 (5 bases each). The CDR3 length is 15 residues. Germline-derived CDR1 and CDR2 are MDHEN and SYDVKM. V lost 6 bases, J lost 5 bases, and 17 bases lay in between. CDR3 bases: TGTGCCAGCAGCTCGACAGAAGTGGGAGAAAACATTCAGTACTTC. Encoded protein: CASSSTEVGENIQYF.

This chain connects TRBV19 to TRBJ2-5, with 13 bases aligning to TRBD2. Germline-derived CDR1 and CDR2 are LNHDA and SQIVND (reference sequence). With V trimmed by 6 bases and J by 3 bases, 13 bases remained unmatched. This CDR3 is 18 amino acids long. The CDR3, as DNA: TGTGCCAGTAGCCGGGACATCGGGACTAGCGGGGTGAAAGAGACCCAGTACTTC. Amino acid sequence: CASSRDIGTSGVKETQYF.

The chain combines TRBV6-1 with TRBJ2-3; D remains unclear. Trimming took off 6 bases at V and 0 bases at J, with 13 bases between the two ends. The CDR3 is 15 residues long. The V gene's germline CDR1 is MNHNS and CDR2 SASEGT. This CDR3 reads CASRAKPSSTDTQYF. The CDR3 DNA is TGTGCCAGCAGGGCCAAACCTTCTAGCACAGATACGCAGTATTTT.

The gene calls are TRBV2 and TRBJ1-2, with 8 bases lining up with TRBD1. The CDR3 length is 14 residues. J lost 8 bases, V lost 7 bases, and 12 bases had no gene match. The germline CDR1 and CDR2 sequences are SNHLY and FYNNEI. The CDR3 loop reads CASILSGGAGGYTF. The CDR3 DNA is TGTGCCAGCATCCTGTCAGGGGGCGCGGGAGGCTACACCTTC.

J is TRBJ2-1 and V is TRBV6-5; a possible D gene is TRBD2 (5 bases). Trimming took 5 bases from V and 0 from J, leaving 11 bases between them. The CDR3 is 15 amino acids. Germline lookup yields CDR1 MNHEY and CDR2 SVGAGI. In DNA form, the CDR3 reads TGTGCCAGCAGTCCCTTTGGACTCTCCTACAATGAGCAGTTCTTC. Protein product: CASSPFGLSYNEQFF.

The J gene is TRBJ2-1, the V gene TRBV11-3, with D unresolved. CDR3 size: 12 residues. The ends were cut back, 4 bases at V and 8 bases at J, with 9 bases in the middle. Germline CDR1 is SGHNT and CDR2 is YENEEA. This CDR3 reads CASSSEVDEQFF. DNA of the CDR3: TGTGCCAGCAGCTCCGAGGTGGATGAGCAGTTCTTC.

The chain joins TRBV28 to TRBJ1-5; TRBD1 agrees at 7 bases. V shed 6 bases and J 6 bases; nucleotides not matched to a gene: 8. The CDR3 extends over 14 amino acids. Germline V gene data show CDR1 as MDHEN and CDR2 as SYDVKM. The CDR3 loop is CASRRGQGGQPQHF. DNA of the CDR3: TGTGCCAGCAGGAGGGGGCAGGGAGGTCAGCCCCAGCATTTT.

J is TRBJ2-1 and V is TRBV7-2; no reliable D call. V was shortened by 4 bases and J by 4 bases, with 8 bases between the two germline ends. The length of the CDR3 is 13 residues. Germline-derived CDR1 and CDR2 are SGHTA and FQGNSA. The CDR3 DNA reads as TGTGCCAGCAGCTCAGATCTGTACAATGAGCAGTTCTTC. It specifies CASSSDLYNEQFF.

The chain couples TRBV4-1 to TRBJ2-7; tentatively, D is TRBD2 (5 bases). Trimming cost V 2 bases and J 7 bases, with 27 bases left between them. CDR3 length equals 18 residues. Germline lookup yields CDR1 MGHRA and CDR2 YSYEKL. CDR3: CASSQQKGLSVPRIEQYF. The CDR3 DNA reads TGCGCCAGCAGCCAACAAAAAGGCCTTAGCGTCCCCCGGATAGAGCAGTACTTC.

The chain couples TRBV7-2 to TRBJ2-1; 11 bases align to TRBD2. The CDR3 runs to 16 residues. V shed 1 base, J shed 5 bases, and the junction held 4 bases outside the gene matches. Germline V gene data show CDR1 as SGHTA and CDR2 as FQGNSA. For the CDR3, the DNA is TGTGCCAGCAGCTTAGGTGGGACTAGCGGAGACAATGAGCAGTTCTTC. Translating gives CASSLGGTSGDNEQFF.

The sample holds one count of this clone. J is TRBJ2-3 and V is TRBV7-8; TRBD1 agrees at 8 bases. The trim removed 2 bases at V and 9 bases at J, leaving 10 bases unmatched. The CDR3 loop spans 15 amino acids. The germline V gene has CDR1 SGHVS and CDR2 FQNEAQ. The CDR3 sequence: CASSLLWTGPETQYF. The CDR3 bases are TGTGCCAGCAGCTTACTCTGGACAGGGCCCGAGACGCAGTATTTT. The full variable domain, rest sourced from reference TRBV7-8 and TRBJ2-3, is GAGVSQSPRYKVAKRGQDVALRCDPISGHVSLFWYQQALGQGPEFLTYFQNEAQLDKSGLPSDRFFAERPEGSVSTLKIQRTQQEDSAVYLCASSLLWTGPETQYFGPGTRLTVL.

CDR3 in DNA: TGTGCCAGCTCTCTCGGTGGAGGGCCTAATGAAAAACTGTTTTTT. This translates into CASSLGGGPNEKLFF. The chain uses TRBV18 and TRBJ1-4; D is unresolved. Trimming removed 6 bases from V and 3 bases from J, with 14 bases in between. This CDR3 is 15 amino acids long. Germline values: CDR1 KGHSH, CDR2 LQKENI.